This is a list of T cell receptor beta chains from one sample in a study of T-cell memory formation after mild COVID-19. MiXCR, applied by TCRdb to the 5' RACE reads, yields one record per CDR3 protein. Among approximately 480,000 distinct CDR3 sequences listed, 15% to 20% were seen once. Sequenced material: PBMCs or a T cell subset sorted from them (not recorded which). The receptors originated from an adult woman who had mild COVID-19 (a few samples of this study predate the infection). Cell type and time point are not known. The CDR3 runs from the conserved cysteine through the conserved F or W. Each record gives: V gene, clone size, D gene, J gene, CDR3 DNA, CDR3 protein. The D gene is left open where the match is weak. Clone sizes are given selectively: once, few, many, or a class where the clone is expanded.

>TRBV6-5|NA|NA|TRBJ1-1
TGTGCCAGCAGAACCGATGGAGCCACTGAAGCTTTCTTT
CASRTDGATEAFF
>TRBV12-3/TRBV12-4|NA|NA|TRBJ1-2
TGTGCCAGCAGACTCAGGGCCTCTAACTATGGCTACACCTTC
CASRLRASNYGYTF
>TRBV5-1|NA|NA|TRBJ1-4
TGCGCCAGCAGCTTGGTCCAGGGAGCAACTAATGAAAAACTGTTTTTT
CASSLVQGATNEKLFF
>TRBV5-1|NA|TRBD1|TRBJ1-1
TGCGCCAGCAGCTCACAGACAGGGGGGCACACTGAAGCTTTCTTT
CASSSQTGGHTEAFF
>TRBV25-1|NA|NA|TRBJ1-6
TGTGCCAGCAGTGAAACCTCCTATAATTCACCCCTCCACTTT
CASSETSYNSPLHF
>TRBV20-1|few|NA|TRBJ1-1
TGCAGTGCTAGTAAAGGGGGAAACACTGAAGCTTTCTTT
CSASKGGNTEAFF
>TRBV5-1|once|NA|TRBJ1-1
TGCGCCAGCCGAGCCCAGGGAGTGAACACTGAAGCTTTCTTT
CASRAQGVNTEAFF
>TRBV11-3|many|TRBD1|TRBJ2-1
TGTGCCAGCAGCTTCGGGACAGGGATGATTGAGCAGTTCTTC
CASSFGTGMIEQFF
>TRBV5-6|few|TRBD1|TRBJ2-5
TGTGCCAGCAGCACTCCGGGACAGGTCTACCAAGAGACCCAGTACTTC
CASSTPGQVYQETQYF
>TRBV20-1|NA|NA|TRBJ1-3
TGCAGTGCAGCCCGGTCAGGGTCAAGCTCTGGAAACACCATATATTTT
CSAARSGSSSGNTIYF
>TRBV12-3/TRBV12-4|many|TRBD2|TRBJ2-7
TGTGCCAGCAGTTTAGGACTAGCGGAGGGCGGCAACGAGCAGTACTTC
CASSLGLAEGGNEQYF
>TRBV19|many|NA|TRBJ2-3
TGTGCCAGTAGTGCAGGAGGGGGTGGACTCCGCACAGATACGCAGTATTTT
CASSAGGGGLRTDTQYF
>TRBV7-9|many|NA|TRBJ2-5
TGTGCCAGCAGCCCATTTGGGCAGCCCCAAGAGACCCAGTACTTC
CASSPFGQPQETQYF